This entry describes one T cell receptor (beta chain). This clone was recorded only once. No much larger clonotype is one base removed from it; base qualities were not supplied. This record comes from a study of T cells in tuberculosis (dated by TCRdb to 2016 to 2019). Concerning the study at large: In the study, CD1B tetramers and high-throughput TCR immunosequencing were combined to characterize T cells specific for the mycobacterial lipid antigen glucose monomycolate (GMM). General conclusions and limits of the study: The stringent sort gate may have missed T cells binding the CD1B-GMM tetramer with low affinity.

PBMC were thawed, rested overnight, stained with GMM-loaded CD1B tetramer, a Live/Dead dye and anti-CD3, and then sorted on a FACS Aria II. C32 glucose monomycolate purified from Rhodococcus equi was loaded onto CD1B tetramers. PBMC used for tetramer sorting had been depleted of CD14-expressing monocytes for a separate study before cryopreservation. From each donor, 95,000 to 100,000 tetramer-negative cells were sorted and analyzed together with the tetramer-positive cells. GMM-loaded CD1B tetramers were used to sort antigen-specific T cells from a handful of healthy South African adults. Because TCR-alpha and TCR-beta chains were sequenced unpaired, no chain pairing information was available. The immunoSEQ multiplex PCR assay was used to generate TCR libraries, with TCR-beta and/or TCR-alpha/delta assays applied to each sample. The amplified TCR libraries were sequenced on the Illumina high-throughput platform. Regarding the original processing steps: Clustering and dimensionality reduction relied on pairwise TCRdist distances among GMM-specific receptors from T cells that were either sorted ex vivo or expanded in vitro. Sequence motifs defined by gene usage and CDR3 content were checked for enrichment by comparing tetramer-positive and tetramer-negative populations. TCRdb retrieved this table from immuneACCESS and kept in-frame rearrangements only. Not all clones are present; in checked studies, unresolved V genes account for under half, and no reason is known for the remainder. That table furnishes V, J and clone size, whereas the DNA furnished D and trimming. In this sample the table shows about 88,000 clones, approximately 91% of which occur a single time. The top ten hold 1.5% to 2% of the sample.

Sequencing used CD1b-GMM tetramer-negative cells sorted from PBMCs. Taken with the paper, the label for cell subset or site translates to: T cells not binding CD1B-GMM tetramer, sorted from same donor. The sequence was obtained from an adult woman with latent tuberculosis.

This receptor has the CDR3 CAISLSGDEQFF. The bases read TGTGCCATCAGTCTTAGCGGGGATGAGCAGTTCTTC. The rearranged chain carries TRBV10-3 and TRBJ2-1; TRBD2 fits 8 bases in the junction. The CDR3 runs 12 residues from the cysteine to the phenylalanine. Left in the record is the CDR3 DNA by itself, 36 bases read in frame from the first base. Via the germline V gene, CDR1 is ENHRY and CDR2 SYGVKD. V has 5 bases trimmed and J has 8 bases trimmed; junction bases matching no gene number 2.